The subject of this entry is one T cell receptor beta chain. This clonotype was detected many times. Its binding antigen is unknown. There are no base qualities to consult, and no much larger clone falls within one base. Looking up the germline V gene (reference sequence) yields CDR1 MNHEY and CDR2 SMNVEV. V loses 3 bases, J loses 4 bases, and the germline ends lie 15 bases apart. The CDR3 spans 15 residues, from the cysteine through the phenylalanine. This entry keeps only the CDR3 DNA: 45 bases, framed from base 1. Preparation of the library involved PCR. The reads were generated on an Illumina HiSeq 2500. TCR library preparation used molecular barcoding, with unique molecular identifiers applied to normalize quantification of the TCRbeta repertoire. The raw public reads went through TCRdb reprocessing: fastp at Q25, MiXCR clone calling, in-frame beta chains kept. Rows are combined by CDR3 protein, so each entry shows the most common genes and DNA. In this sample the table shows some 640,000 distinct CDR3 sequences, 16% of which occur a single time. The ten most abundant clones make up 0.85% to 1.3% of the sample.

The data belong to a study of T-cell reconstitution after alpha-beta-depleted transplantation in children (dated by TCRdb to between 2015 and 2016). Background on the whole study: Using TCR repertoire profiling, the study followed T-cell immune reconstitution in a quantitative way in children after TCRalphabeta/CD19-depleted allogeneic hematopoietic cell transplantation.

Recombination connected TRBV27 to TRBJ2-5; 6 matching bases give a weak D call of TRBD2. Sequencing was performed on PBMCs from the stem cell graft donor, taken from the stem cell graft. The source of this sequence is a human donor who donated a stem cell graft to a child with acute myeloid leukemia. The CDR3 reads as follows: CASSFLRGSGETQYF. In nucleotide form, the sequence is TGTGCCAGCAGTTTCCTAAGGGGTAGCGGAGAGACCCAGTACTTC.